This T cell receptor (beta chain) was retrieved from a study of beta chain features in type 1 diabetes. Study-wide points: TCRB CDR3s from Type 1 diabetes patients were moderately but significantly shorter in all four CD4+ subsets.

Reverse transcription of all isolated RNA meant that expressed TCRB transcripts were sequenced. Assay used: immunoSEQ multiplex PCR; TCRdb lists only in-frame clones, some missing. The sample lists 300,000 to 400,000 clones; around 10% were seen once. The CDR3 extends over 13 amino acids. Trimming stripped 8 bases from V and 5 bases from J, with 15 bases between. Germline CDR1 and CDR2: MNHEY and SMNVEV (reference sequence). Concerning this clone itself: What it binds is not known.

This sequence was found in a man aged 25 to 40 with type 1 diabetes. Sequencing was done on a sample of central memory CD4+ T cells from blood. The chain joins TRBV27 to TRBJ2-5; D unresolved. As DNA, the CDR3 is TGTGCCAGCCGTTATACTGGTGGGGAGACCCAGTACTTC. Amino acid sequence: CASRYTGGETQYF.